The rows below give T cell receptor beta chains drawn from one sample of a study of cytomegalovirus exposure and HLA in healthy donors. Measured with immunoSEQ multiplex PCR; TCRdb has only the in-frame clones, and not every one. This table has about 150,000 clones, roughly 77% appearing once. Sequenced sample: PBMCs. These receptor sequences come from a human donor in good health. Each CDR3 is given with its conserved first and last residue. The D gene is left open where the match is weak. The size entry is marked missing in some rows and otherwise reads once, few, many or a size class.

CDR3 protein,CDR3 DNA,D gene,V gene,clone size,J gene
CASSLISQGNYGYTF,TGTGCCAGCAGCTTAATTTCTCAGGGAAATTATGGCTACACCTTC,.,TRBV7-9,.,TRBJ1-2
CASSLREGAYEQYF,TGTGCCAGCAGCCTCCGAGAGGGCGCGTACGAGCAGTACTTC,.,TRBV7-6,.,TRBJ2-7
CASSLQVAGNTIYF,TGTGCCAGCAGTTTACAGGTCGCTGGAAACACCATATATTTT,.,TRBV28,.,TRBJ1-3
CASSIDVQSSNQPQHF,TGTGCCAGTAGTATAGATGTACAGAGTAGCAATCAGCCCCAGCATTTT,.,TRBV19,few,TRBJ1-5
CASSLRDIDNSPLHF,TGTGCCAGCAGCCTCCGGGACATCGATAATTCACCCCTCCACTTT,.,TRBV11-2,.,TRBJ1-6
CASSRKGGEGTEAFF,TGTGCCAGCAGCAGAAAAGGGGGCGAGGGTACTGAAGCTTTCTTT,TRBD1,TRBV7-9,.,TRBJ1-1
CASSLRTGFETQYF,TGTGCCAGCAGCCTTAGGACAGGGTTTGAGACCCAGTACTTC,TRBD1,TRBV5-6,.,TRBJ2-5
CASSLGPGANVLTF,TGTGCCAGCAGCTTAGGGCCTGGGGCCAACGTCCTGACTTTC,.,TRBV7-9,.,TRBJ2-6
CASMRSFNEKLFF,TGTGCCAGCATGCGGAGCTTTAATGAAAAACTGTTTTTT,.,TRBV28,.,TRBJ1-4
CASGDRGRVTEAFF,TGTGCCAGTGGAGACAGGGGGCGAGTCACTGAAGCTTTCTTT,TRBD1,TRBV19,.,TRBJ1-1
CASRSGRLNTGELFF,TGTGCCAGCAGATCCGGGAGATTAAACACCGGGGAGCTGTTTTTT,.,TRBV5-6,once,TRBJ2-2
CASRDSNLYSNQPQHF,TGTGCCAGCAGGGACAGCAATCTTTATAGCAATCAGCCCCAGCATTTT,.,TRBV28,.,TRBJ1-5
CASSTGTGSNQPQHF,TGTGCCAGTAGCACCGGGACAGGGAGCAATCAGCCCCAGCATTTT,TRBD1,TRBV19,.,TRBJ1-5
CASSFASPGEQYF,TGTGCCAGCAGCTTCGCATCACCCGGAGAACAGTACTTC,.,TRBV7-9,.,TRBJ2-4
CASSLDSLYEQYF,TGTGCCAGCAGCTTGGACAGCCTCTACGAGCAGTACTTC,.,TRBV5-4,.,TRBJ2-7
CASSRQGHEQYF,TGTGCCAGCAGCCGACAGGGGCACGAGCAGTACTTC,TRBD1,TRBV11-3,.,TRBJ2-7
CASSLEWGGAYNEQFF,TGCGCCAGCAGCTTGGAGTGGGGGGGGGCCTACAATGAGCAGTTCTTC,TRBD2,TRBV5-1,few,TRBJ2-1
CASSQDFAGGDTGELFF,TGTGCCAGCAGCCAAGATTTTGCGGGGGGGGACACCGGGGAGCTGTTTTTT,TRBD2,TRBV4-2,.,TRBJ2-2
CASSFLLQGGSGNTIYF,TGTGCCAGCAGCTTTCTTCTCCAGGGAGGCTCTGGAAACACCATATATTTT,.,TRBV5-6,.,TRBJ1-3
CASLDRGGAFF,TGTGCCAGCCTGGACAGGGGCGGGGCTTTCTTT,TRBD1,TRBV6-5,.,TRBJ1-1
CASSEFGVSQETQYF,TGTGCCAGCAGTGAGTTCGGGGTCTCTCAAGAGACCCAGTACTTC,.,TRBV2,.,TRBJ2-5
CASSLSRGSANEKLFF,TGTGCCAGCAGCTTATCGAGGGGGTCGGCTAATGAAAAACTGTTTTTT,.,TRBV7-2,once,TRBJ1-4
CASSAGTGPLGQYF,TGTGCCAGCAGTGCCGGGACAGGGCCGTTAGGGCAGTACTTC,TRBD1,TRBV27,.,TRBJ2-7
CATSRDNEQFF,TGTGCCACCAGCCGGGACAATGAGCAGTTCTTC,.,TRBV15,.,TRBJ2-1
CASSHRDRSTDTQYF,TGTGCCAGTAGTCACCGGGACAGAAGCACAGATACGCAGTATTTT,TRBD1,TRBV19,.,TRBJ2-3
CASSRVDIGNTIYF,TGTGCCAGCAGCCGGGTGGACATCGGAAACACCATATATTTT,.,TRBV7-8,.,TRBJ1-3